This T cell receptor beta chain came from a study of spatial heterogeneity in lung cancer (dated by TCRdb to about 2019). Looking at the study overall: Beta-chain transcripts were consistently detected in greater numbers than alpha-chain transcripts, which likely reflected higher beta-chain transcript abundance. Nonsynonymous mutation counts, determined by whole-exome sequencing of tumor tissue, were related to TCR repertoire features. Both alpha and beta chains were TCR-sequenced in hundreds of tumor regions, 64 matched nontumor lung samples and 45 to 60 PBMC samples obtained at surgery. In the raw uncorrected reads, each unique combination of TCR and UMI appeared more than ten times on average. In tumor regions, TCR transcript counts showed a strong correlation with a T cell transcriptional module score from matched bulk RNA-seq. In non-small cell lung cancer, the study quantitatively compared TCR alpha and beta repertoires across several tumor regions, matched nontumor lung, and blood. Beyond this particular receptor, the publication reports: The tumor nonsynonymous mutation count correlated with the number of expanded intratumoral alpha and beta TCRs. TCR-seq coverage of tumor T cells was estimated at only around 7% for alpha chains and approximately 13% for beta chains. Additional single-cell paired TCR alpha and beta sequencing was considered necessary to confirm, at a functional level, the hypothesis that regional TCRs recognize regional mutations. Counts of ubiquitous and regional expanded TCRs correlated with counts of ubiquitous and regional nonsynonymous mutations, respectively.

Per the germline V gene (reference sequence), DFQATT is the CDR1 and SNEGSKA is the CDR2. The germline ends are 13 bases apart after V is trimmed by 0 bases and J by 2 bases. The CDR3 runs 16 residues from the cysteine to the phenylalanine. Here the CDR3 DNA is all that survives: 48 bases in frame from base 1. For this clonotype: Its recognized antigen is unknown. Base qualities are not at hand, and no much larger clone is one base apart. This beta chain lies outside the target of a library built for alpha chains; its clone size means little.

Receptor amplification or capture employed 5' RACE. Sequenced using a NextSeq 500. To allow correction of PCR and sequencing errors, the TCR library protocol tagged every TCR cDNA molecule with a unique molecular identifier. The source study handled its data this way. TCR identification, UMI-based error correction and CDR3 extraction were performed with Decombinator tools. Expanded TCRs were defined as those above a frequency of 2 per 1,000, corresponding to the top 1% of the tumor frequency distribution. Expanded tumor TCRs statistically deemed absent (corrected P<0.05) from at least one tumor region were classed as regional, and all other expanded tumor TCRs were classed as ubiquitous. Renyi diversity was computed with the R vegan package after each repertoire had been subsampled 100 times to 5,000 TCRs. CDR3 similarity networks were constructed using string-kernel similarity of amino acid triplets, with links drawn between CDR3s whose pairwise similarity was above 0.82. Using fastp at Q25 and MiXCR, TCRdb reprocessed the public reads and kept productive beta chains. Each entry is one CDR3 protein sequence, shown with its most common DNA and genes. The V and J calls and clone size are TCRdb's, not the authors'. The sample's clone listing holds under 10 distinct CDR3 sequences.

The label giving this sample's time point can be read as: sample taken at primary tumor resection. The donors were 65 to 90 patients from the lung TRACERx cohort who had early-stage, untreated non-small cell lung cancer. Whole RNA extracted from tumor and nontumor lung tissue, or from cryopreserved PBMC samples, was used for TCR sequencing without cell sorting. Patients were selected for TCR sequencing only if sufficient RNA was available from at least two tumor regions. Before selection, tumor and adjacent nontumor lung specimens were reviewed by a lung pathologist. The sequence derives from a male donor with early-stage non-small cell lung cancer. Specimen: lung tumor tissue, collected at surgery. The sequence joins TRBV20-1 to TRBJ2-2; the D region possibly corresponds to TRBD2 (5 bases align). The sequenced DNA is TGCAGTGCTAGAGACGCGGGCGGGTTCAACACCGGGGAGCTGTTTTTT. Its coded protein is CSARDAGGFNTGELFF.